The 17 T cell receptor beta chains below all came from one sample that was sequenced in a study of T cell changes during pregnancy in multiple sclerosis. Some clones are missing from TCRdb's copy, which holds only in-frame ones; the method was immunoSEQ multiplex PCR. The table includes tens of thousands of clones, approximately 93% detected once. The source material was peripheral blood, sampled after pregnancy. These receptors all stem from a female donor with multiple sclerosis, enrolled in a pregnancy study.

J is TRBJ2-7 and V is TRBV6-5, with D perhaps TRBD2 (5 bases). Looked up from germline, CDR1 is MNHEY and CDR2 is SVGAGI. The ends were cut back, 0 bases at V and 5 bases at J, with 11 bases in the middle. This CDR3 has 14 amino acids. The CDR3: CASSYSMTGNEQYF. DNA of the CDR3: TGTGCCAGCAGTTACTCGATGACGGGGAACGAGCAGTACTTC.

The gene calls are TRBV11-2 and TRBJ2-7; D possibly corresponds to TRBD1 (6 bases). In germline, CDR1 is SGHAT, CDR2 FQNNGV. V gave up 5 bases and J gave up 6 bases, with 14 bases separating them. The CDR3 runs to 13 residues. CDR3 DNA sequence: TGTGCCAGCAGCGACCGCAGGGGTCGCGAGCAGTACTTC. Amino acid sequence: CASSDRRGREQYF. Variable domain in full (rest from reference TRBV11-2 and TRBJ2-7): EAGVAQSPRYKIIEKRQSVAFWCNPISGHATLYWYQQILGQGPKLLIQFQNNGVVDDSQLPKDRFSAERLKGVDSTLKIQPAKLEDSAVYLCASSDRRGREQYFGPGTRLTVT.

V is TRBV6-5 and J is TRBJ2-3; the match to TRBD2 covers 8 bases. Germline CDR1 MNHEY, CDR2 SVGAGI. J was trimmed by 4 bases and V by 2 bases; bases with no gene match: 5. This CDR3 contains 15 residues. CDR3 sequence: CASSYREGQADTQYF. The CDR3 DNA sequence: TGTGCCAGCAGTTACCGGGAGGGCCAGGCAGATACGCAGTATTTT.

This sequence joins TRBV4-3 and TRBJ1-3, with 8 bases aligning to TRBD1. Germline V CDR1 and CDR2: LGHNA, YSLEER. This CDR3 has 16 amino acids. Unmatched junction bases numbered 5, after V lost 4 bases and J lost 0 bases. In nucleotides, the CDR3 is TGCGCCAGCAGCCCGGGGACAGGAGCCTCTGGAAACACCATATATTTT. It is translated as CASSPGTGASGNTIYF.

This clone has only one observation. In DNA, the CDR3 is TGTGCCAGCAGGGCTGTCGCGGGGGGGTACACAGTGGATGAGCAGTTCTTC. This gives the protein CASRAVAGGYTVDEQFF. The chain joins TRBV19 to TRBJ2-1; 9 bases are shared with TRBD2. Germline V CDR1 and CDR2: LNHDA, SQIVND (reference sequence). This CDR3 has 17 amino acids. After removal of 9 bases from V and 8 bases from J, the junction contained 20 bases not matched to a gene.

The CDR3 protein is CASSLSGGSYNEQFF. The CDR3 DNA reads TGTGCCAGCAGTCTTAGCGGAGGCTCCTACAATGAGCAGTTCTTC. This chain connects TRBV28 to TRBJ2-1, with D possibly matching TRBD2 (6 bases). Germline V gives CDR1 MDHEN, CDR2 SYDVKM. The CDR3 spans 15 residues. The germline V and J ends were trimmed by 5 bases and 0 bases, with 11 bases remaining between them. Full variable domain (remainder filled in from reference TRBV28 and TRBJ2-1): DVKVTQSSRYLVKRTGEKVFLECVQDMDHENMFWYRQDPGLGLRLIYFSYDVKMKEKGDIPEGYSVSREKKERFSLILESASTNQTSMYLCASSLSGGSYNEQFFGPGTRLTVL.

The rearrangement links TRBV6-6 to TRBJ2-1; 8 nucleotides line up with TRBD1. After removal of 6 bases from V and 7 bases from J, the junction contained 5 bases not matched to a gene. This CDR3 region has 13 residues. Germline CDR1 reads MNHNY; CDR2 reads SVGAGI (reference sequence). The CDR3 bases are TGTGCCAGCAGAAGGACAGGGTGGAATGAGCAGTTCTTC. Amino acids: CASRRTGWNEQFF.

The chain is built from TRBV5-1 and TRBJ2-4; 12 bases are a match to TRBD2. Trimming cost V 5 bases and J 0 bases; bases outside gene matches: 3. Germline V gene lookup returns CDR1 SGHRS and CDR2 YFSETQ. The CDR3 has 16 residues. The CDR3 nucleotides read TGCGCCAGCAGTTCGACTAGCGGGGGAGCCAAAAACATTCAGTACTTC. Amino acid sequence: CASSSTSGGAKNIQYF.

This chain joins TRBV25-1 and TRBJ1-3; possible D gene TRBD1, 5 bases. V lost 6 bases and J lost 5, with 14 bases in between. The germline gives CDR1 MGHDK, CDR2 SYGVNS. CDR3 length: 14 residues. DNA for the CDR3: TGTGCCAGCAGGGGGGGGACCATTAGAAACACCATATATTTT. It translates to CASRGGTIRNTIYF.

V is TRBV11-2 and J is TRBJ1-2, with D perhaps matching TRBD1 (5 bases). Looked up from germline, CDR1 is SGHAT and CDR2 is FQNNGV. The V and J ends lost 5 bases and 4 bases respectively, with 11 bases between them. This CDR3 spans 13 amino acids. The CDR3 bases are TGTGCCAGCAGCCCACGACAGCGCTATGGCTACACCTTC. Encoded protein: CASSPRQRYGYTF.

The chain has TRBV4-1 and TRBJ2-5; 16 bases map to TRBD2. This CDR3 has 22 residues. After removal of 1 base from V and 5 bases from J, the junction contained 19 bases not matched to a gene. Germline CDR1 MGHRA, CDR2 YSYEKL. Here the CDR3 reads CASSQGPGTSGRGRYGGETQYF. CDR3 in DNA: TGCGCCAGCAGCCAAGGGCCCGGGACTAGCGGGAGGGGGAGGTATGGGGGGGAGACCCAGTACTTC.

The chain combines TRBV19 with TRBJ1-1; TRBD1 matches 9 bases. Germline trimming cut 6 bases from V and 10 bases from J; bases unmatched to any gene: 15. The CDR3 runs to 15 residues. The germline gives CDR1 LNHDA, CDR2 SQIVND (reference sequence). The CDR3 coding sequence is TGTGCCAGTAGCAGCCGGGACAGGGCATTTGGGCGAGCTTTCTTT. This sequence encodes CASSSRDRAFGRAFF.

The chain employs TRBV28 and TRBJ1-4; a weak D match, TRBD1 (5 bases). The CDR3 has 13 amino acids. Germline V gene data show CDR1 as MDHEN and CDR2 as SYDVKM. With 6 bases removed from V and 12 bases from J, the gap between germline ends came to 17 bases. CDR3 DNA: TGTGCCAGCAGCCTTACTGAACTCAGGGAACTGTTTTTT. Its translation is CASSLTELRELFF.

This chain links TRBV7-8 with TRBJ1-1, with TRBD1 as a possible D gene (5 bases). Germline CDR1 is SGHVS and CDR2 is FQNEAQ. This CDR3 is 18 amino acids long. V was cut by 0 bases and J by 6 bases, with 23 bases left in between. The CDR3 reads CASSLATRGSIDGAEAFF. DNA of the CDR3: TGTGCCAGCAGCTTAGCGACCCGGGGGTCCATCGACGGAGCTGAAGCTTTCTTT.

The V call is TRBV28, the J call TRBJ1-2; no firm D call. This CDR3 spans 12 amino acids. Trimming took 5 bases from V and 4 from J, leaving 8 bases between them. Germline-derived CDR1 and CDR2 are MDHEN and SYDVKM. As DNA, the CDR3 is TGTGCCAGCAGTCTCGGTGCCTATGGCTACACCTTC. It encodes CASSLGAYGYTF.

This clone was seen a single time. The genes are TRBV4-1 and TRBJ2-3; the match to TRBD2 covers 14 bases. Germline trimming cut 2 bases from V and 1 base from J; bases unmatched to any gene: 5. Germline V gene lookup returns CDR1 MGHRA and CDR2 YSYEKL. The CDR3 is made up of 18 amino acids. CDR3 in DNA: TGCGCCAGCAGCCAACCCGGACTAGCGGGAGGCGGCACAGATACGCAGTATTTT. It encodes CASSQPGLAGGGTDTQYF.

This clone was recorded only once. CDR3 in DNA: TGCGCCAGCAGCCAGGGACTAGCGGGAGTAGGTGGGAGCTCCTACGAGCAGTACTTC. Translation: CASSQGLAGVGGSSYEQYF. J is TRBJ2-7 and V is TRBV4-3; 14 bases agree with TRBD2. The CDR3 totals 19 residues. In germline, CDR1 is LGHNA, CDR2 YSLEER. V was pared by 3 bases and J by 0 bases, with 10 bases of the junction left unmatched.